The 25 T cell receptor beta chains below come from one sample, sequenced in a study of OX40 agonist ivuxolimab in advanced cancers. Profiling relied on immunoSEQ multiplex PCR, and the TCRdb table lists in-frame clones only, not all of them. The sample has about 83,000 clones; 75% to 95% are singletons. The specimen comprised CD4+ or CD8+ T cells sorted from blood, sampled in a trial of the OX40 agonist ivuxolimab. The receptor source for this set is an adult with an advanced solid tumor such as melanoma, head and neck, liver or kidney cancer.

The chain combines TRBV10-3 with TRBJ1-2; 9 bases fit TRBD1. CDR1 and CDR2 (germline): ENHRY, SYGVKD. The CDR3 totals 14 residues. V shed 2 bases and J 7 bases; nucleotides not matched to a gene: 5. CDR3 nucleotide sequence: TGTGCCATCAGTGAGGCGGGACAGGGTACTGGCTACACCTTC. Translating it yields CAISEAGQGTGYTF.

V and J are TRBV2 and TRBJ2-3; a possible D gene is TRBD1 (6 bases). Per germline, CDR1 SNHLY and CDR2 FYNNEI. The CDR3 has 13 residues. V gave up 7 bases and J gave up 0 bases, with 8 bases separating them. The DNA for the CDR3 is TGTGCCAGCACCGGACAGAGCACAGATACGCAGTATTTT. Protein sequence: CASTGQSTDTQYF.

The V gene is TRBV6-5, the J gene TRBJ1-1, with TRBD1 matching over 11 bases. With 4 bases clipped from V and 10 bases from J, the junction kept 8 bases outside the gene matches. Germline V CDR1 and CDR2: MNHEY, SVGAGI. The CDR3 totals 14 residues. The CDR3 here is CASSSGTGGVGAFF. CDR3 sequence (DNA): TGTGCCAGCAGTTCCGGGACAGGGGGAGTTGGAGCTTTCTTT.

V is TRBV5-1 and J is TRBJ2-2; 10 bases map to TRBD2. V dropped 6 bases and J dropped 6; count of bases not matched to a gene: 8. The germline CDR1 and CDR2 sequences are SGHRS and YFSETQ. The CDR3 is made up of 15 amino acids. CDR3 in DNA: TGCGCCAGCAATGGGAATCTAGCGGGAGCCGGGGAGCTGTTTTTT. Translated, it gives CASNGNLAGAGELFF.

The chain combines TRBV12-5 with TRBJ2-3; tentatively, D is TRBD2 (6 bases). V was shortened by 6 bases and J by 4 bases, with 20 bases between the two germline ends. This CDR3 is built from 16 residues. Germline V lookup: CDR1 LGHNT, CDR2 FRNRAP. CDR3 residues: CASGPEKRAWADTQYF. The CDR3 region has the DNA TGTGCTAGTGGGCCCGAAAAGCGGGCGTGGGCAGATACGCAGTATTTT. Using reference TRBV12-5 and TRBJ2-3 for the parts outside the CDR3, the full variable domain is DARVTQTPRHKVTEMGQEVTMRCQPILGHNTVFWYRQTMMQGLELLAYFRNRAPLDDSGMPKDRFSAEMPDATLATLKIQPSEPRDSAVYFCASGPEKRAWADTQYFGPGTRLTVL.

The chain is built from TRBV19 and TRBJ2-6, with no clear D. Germline CDR1 is LNHDA and CDR2 is SQIVND (reference sequence). The CDR3 has 15 residues. Trimming removed 7 bases at V and 4 bases at J, with 14 bases between. The CDR3 DNA reads TGTGCCAGTACCCCCCCTGGGGTCGGGGCCAACGTCCTGACTTTC. This encodes CASTPPGVGANVLTF. Full variable domain (outside the CDR3, taken from reference TRBV19 and TRBJ2-6): DGGITQSPKYLFRKEGQNVTLSCEQNLNHDAMYWYRQDPGQGLRLIYYSQIVNDFQKGDIAEGYSVSREKKESFPLTVTSAQKNPTAFYLCASTPPGVGANVLTFGAGSRLTVL.

This clone was seen only once. The J gene is TRBJ2-1, the V gene TRBV18; 12 bases fit TRBD2. The CDR3 spans 17 residues. J gave up 6 bases and V 2 bases, and 8 bases lay outside the gene matches. Germline assignment: CDR1 KGHSH and CDR2 LQKENI. The CDR3 spells CASSPFPSGGAGNEQFF. The CDR3 bases are TGTGCCAGCTCACCATTCCCTAGCGGGGGGGCCGGCAATGAGCAGTTCTTC.

The V and J genes are TRBV5-1 and TRBJ2-2; weak D call: TRBD1 (6 bases). The CDR3 has 14 amino acids. The germline V and J ends were trimmed by 0 bases and 8 bases, with 11 bases remaining between them. Germline CDR1 is SGHRS and CDR2 is YFSETQ. In nucleotides, the CDR3 is TGCGCCAGCAGCTTGGGGGCCGGGACAGGGGAGCTGTTTTTT. The encoded protein is CASSLGAGTGELFF.

The rearrangement links TRBV6-6 to TRBJ2-7; D remains ambiguous. This CDR3 contains 12 residues. Between the trimmed V and J ends, which lost 5 bases and 5 bases, there was a span of 10 bases. CDR1 and CDR2 from the germline V gene are MNHNY and SVGAGI (reference sequence). The CDR3: CASSPNIHEQYF. The CDR3, as DNA: TGTGCCAGCAGTCCGAATATCCACGAGCAGTACTTC.

In DNA, the CDR3 is TGCAGCGTTGCGACAGGGGGAGATGGCTACACCTTC. Translating gives CSVATGGDGYTF. V and J are TRBV29-1 and TRBJ1-2; 9 positions agree with TRBD1. The V and J ends lost 4 bases and 6 bases, in that order; junction bases with no gene match: 3. Germline loops: CDR1 SQVTM, CDR2 ANQGSEA. The CDR3 is 12 amino acids. Full variable domain (missing parts from reference TRBV29-1 and TRBJ1-2): SAVISQKPSRDICQRGTSLTIQCQVDSQVTMMFWYRQQPGQSLTLIATANQGSEATYESGFVIDKFPISRPNLTFSTLTVSNMSPEDSSIYLCSVATGGDGYTFGSGTRLTVV.

The chain links TRBV5-5 to TRBJ2-3, with 7 nucleotides matching TRBD2. The CDR3 has 14 amino acids. Germline V gene data show CDR1 as SGHKS and CDR2 as YYEKEE (reference sequence). Losses at the gene ends were 2 bases for V and 0 bases for J; bases not matched to a gene: 0. In nucleotides, the CDR3 is TGTGCCAGCAGCTTAGCGGGGAGCACAGATACGCAGTATTTT. Translating gives CASSLAGSTDTQYF. Drawing the rest from reference TRBV5-5 and TRBJ2-3, the complete variable domain is DAGVTQSPTHLIKTRGQQVTLRCSPISGHKSVSWYQQVLGQGPQFIFQYYEKEERGRGNFPDRFSARQFPNYSSELNVNALLLGDSALYLCASSLAGSTDTQYFGPGTRLTVL.

In this sample, this clone turned up once. V usage is TRBV7-8 and J usage is TRBJ1-2; no firm D call. Trimming pared 3 bases from V and 2 bases from J, leaving 10 bases between. The CDR3 length is 14 residues. Germline V gene sequence: CDR1 SGHVS, CDR2 FQNEAQ. The CDR3 spells CASSFRLGNYGYTF. DNA of the CDR3: TGTGCCAGCAGCTTTCGGCTCGGAAACTATGGCTACACCTTC.

The chain has TRBV5-6 and TRBJ2-3; D gene uncertain. Germline loops: CDR1 SGHDT, CDR2 YYEEEE. The CDR3 runs to 15 residues. The V and J ends lost 4 bases and 0 bases respectively, with 12 bases between them. The CDR3 nucleotides are TGTGCCAGCAGCCCCCTCCCTTCTAGCACAGATACGCAGTATTTT. Amino acids: CASSPLPSSTDTQYF.

The chain couples TRBV7-9 to TRBJ2-1; the match to TRBD2 covers 7 bases. After removal of 5 bases from V and 5 bases from J, the junction contained 6 bases not matched to a gene. CDR1 is SEHNR and CDR2 is FQNEAQ in the germline V gene (reference sequence). This CDR3 is 14 amino acids long. The DNA for the CDR3 is TGTGCCAGCAGCCTGGGACTACAAAACAATGAGCAGTTCTTC. Its translation is CASSLGLQNNEQFF.

This chain joins TRBV27 and TRBJ2-7; 8 positions agree with TRBD2. CDR3 length: 15 residues. Germline assignment: CDR1 MNHEY and CDR2 SMNVEV (reference sequence). V gave up 1 base and J gave up 5 bases; unmatched junction bases: 7. CDR3 in DNA: TGTGCCAGCAGTTTATTGTCTAGCGGGTCCCACGAGCAGTACTTC. Translated: CASSLLSSGSHEQYF.

The chain has TRBV2 and TRBJ2-1; D unclear. V dropped 6 bases and J dropped 9 bases, with 6 bases sitting between them. This CDR3 comprises 10 residues. In germline, CDR1 is SNHLY, CDR2 FYNNEI. The DNA of the CDR3 is TGTGCCAGCAGGGGGTTTGAGCAGTTCTTC. It is translated as CASRGFEQFF.

The rearrangement links TRBV6-6 to TRBJ2-7, with D maybe TRBD1 (6 bases). The CDR3 is made up of 12 amino acids. Trimming left V 8 bases short and J 6 bases short, with 14 bases between. CDR1 and CDR2 from the germline V gene are MNHNY and SVGAGI (reference sequence). The CDR3: CASGVTGREQYF. Here the CDR3 DNA reads TGTGCCAGCGGTGTGACAGGCCGCGAGCAGTACTTC.

This sequence joins TRBV5-1 and TRBJ1-2; 8 bases map to TRBD1. CDR1 is SGHRS, CDR2 YFSETQ, per germline. This CDR3 is built from 14 residues. J was trimmed by 7 bases and V by 4 bases; bases with no gene match: 9. As DNA, the CDR3 is TGCGCCAGCAGCAATGGGGACAGGTTCTCTGGCTACACCTTC. This translates into CASSNGDRFSGYTF.

There are a few counts of this clone. The chain is built from TRBV19 and TRBJ2-5; D remains unclear. This CDR3 region has 16 residues. The germline CDR1 and CDR2 sequences are LNHDA and SQIVND (reference sequence). Trimming pared 1 base from V and 0 bases from J, leaving 12 bases between. CDR3 loop: CASSIGSVWYQETQYF. Written as DNA, the CDR3 is TGTGCCAGTAGTATAGGCTCAGTCTGGTACCAAGAGACCCAGTACTTC.

This sequence joins TRBV6-6 and TRBJ2-3; 9 nucleotides agree with TRBD1. CDR1 MNHNY and CDR2 SVGAGI come from the germline V gene (reference sequence). The junction had 10 bases not matched to a gene; V was cut back by 8 bases and J by 1 base. This CDR3 is 16 amino acids long. CDR3 loop: CASAKGQGRRTDTQYF. CDR3 sequence (DNA): TGTGCCAGCGCGAAAGGACAGGGGAGACGCACAGATACGCAGTATTTT.

This clone was observed once. For the CDR3, the DNA is TGTGCCAGTAGTACGGGGGGCACTAATGAAAAACTGTTTTTT. Protein: CASSTGGTNEKLFF. The rearrangement uses TRBV19 and TRBJ1-4, with D perhaps TRBD1 (6 bases). The V end was cut by 4 bases, the J end by 2 bases, with 8 bases between. CDR1 and CDR2 (germline): LNHDA, SQIVND (reference sequence). The CDR3 has 14 amino acids.

The chain recombines TRBV10-3 with TRBJ2-7; D is uncertain. The CDR3 is 15 amino acids. V was trimmed by 4 bases and J by 2 bases, leaving 15 bases between them. The germline V gene has CDR1 ENHRY and CDR2 SYGVKD. DNA for the CDR3: TGTGCCATCAGTGCGGGCGACTTATTAACCTACGAGCAGTACTTC. As protein: CAISAGDLLTYEQYF.

This chain links TRBV10-3 with TRBJ2-1; D is unclear. CDR3 length: 15 residues. V lost 5 bases and J 0 bases, leaving 11 bases between the germline ends. Germline CDR1 reads ENHRY; CDR2 reads SYGVKD. CDR3 DNA sequence: TGTGCCATCAGTCGTGGCATGGGCTCCTACAATGAGCAGTTCTTC. Residues: CAISRGMGSYNEQFF.

This chain connects TRBV19 to TRBJ2-7; the D gene could be TRBD1 or TRBD2 (6 bases each). Between the trimmed V and J ends, which lost 3 bases and 3 bases, there was a span of 24 bases. The length of the CDR3 is 18 residues. Germline assignment: CDR1 LNHDA and CDR2 SQIVND (reference sequence). The CDR3 reads CASSIASGAGGGSYEQYF. The CDR3 DNA reads as TGTGCCAGTAGTATCGCCTCAGGGGCCGGAGGAGGGAGCTACGAGCAGTACTTC.

The CDR3, as DNA: TGCGCCAGCAGAATCTACGGGACTGCAAACACCGGGGAGCTGTTTTTT. Protein: CASRIYGTANTGELFF. The chain links TRBV5-1 to TRBJ2-2; maybe TRBD2 (6 bases). Trimming pared 5 bases from V and 2 bases from J, leaving 16 bases between. CDR1 is SGHRS and CDR2 is YFSETQ in the germline V gene. This CDR3 spans 16 amino acids.